The 5 T cell receptor beta chains listed next were all sequenced from one sample in a study of blood T cell repertoires in COVID-19. Only in-frame clones appear in the TCRdb table, and some are missing; sequencing was by immunoSEQ multiplex PCR. The sample records about 350,000 clones, about 90% being singletons. Input material: PBMCs or T cells enriched from blood (not recorded which). These receptors originate from a woman in her thirties who had recovered from COVID-19.

The CDR3 here is CATGRGGDEQFF. Here the CDR3 DNA reads TGTGCCACAGGACGGGGCGGGGATGAGCAGTTCTTC. The chain employs TRBV19 and TRBJ2-1, with D perhaps TRBD2 (6 bases). Germline assignment: CDR1 LNHDA and CDR2 SQIVND (reference sequence). The ends were cut back, 10 bases at V and 8 bases at J, with 15 bases in the middle. This CDR3 is built from 12 residues.

The chain employs TRBV28 and TRBJ2-7, with D maybe TRBD1 (6 bases). V was clipped by 4 bases and J by 3 bases, with 13 bases between them. The CDR3 covers 14 residues. Germline V gene lookup returns CDR1 MDHEN and CDR2 SYDVKM. The CDR3 here is CASSYPRDNYEQYF. Written as DNA, the CDR3 is TGTGCCAGCAGTTACCCCCGGGACAACTACGAGCAGTACTTC.

V gene TRBV7-2 combines with J gene TRBJ1-3; a weak D match, TRBD1 (5 bases). Germline CDR1 and CDR2: SGHTA and FQGNSA. The germline V and J ends were trimmed by 1 base and 0 bases, with 13 bases remaining between them. The CDR3 runs to 17 residues. The CDR3 protein is CASSLGRQRSSGNTIYF. CDR3 bases: TGTGCCAGCAGCTTAGGAAGACAGAGAAGCTCTGGAAACACCATATATTTT. The variable domain in full, with the rest retrieved from reference TRBV7-2 and TRBJ1-3, is GAGVSQSPSNKVTEKGKDVELRCDPISGHTALYWYRQSLGQGLEFLIYFQGNSAPDKSGLPSDRFSAERTGGSVSTLTIQRTQQEDSAVYLCASSLGRQRSSGNTIYFGEGSWLTVV.

The chain employs TRBV28 and TRBJ2-7; unclear D gene. Germline V CDR1 and CDR2: MDHEN, SYDVKM. CDR3 length equals 14 residues. The V and J ends lost 3 bases and 0 bases respectively, with 9 bases between them. The chain's CDR3 is CASSFGRFSYEQYF. The CDR3 nucleotides are TGTGCCAGCAGTTTCGGTCGCTTCTCCTACGAGCAGTACTTC. The entire variable domain, with the rest obtained from reference TRBV28 and TRBJ2-7, is as follows: DVKVTQSSRYLVKRTGEKVFLECVQDMDHENMFWYRQDPGLGLRLIYFSYDVKMKEKGDIPEGYSVSREKKERFSLILESASTNQTSMYLCASSFGRFSYEQYFGPGTRLTVT.

The chain recombines TRBV21-1 with TRBJ1-5; TRBD1 reflects the table's D call only, with no check against the DNA. TRBV21-1 represents a pseudogene. CDR3 size: 18 residues. In nucleotides, the CDR3 is TGTGCCAGCAGCGGTCTTAGGGGGAGCCTCTATAGCAATCAGCCCCAGCATTTT. Protein product: CASSGLRGSLYSNQPQHF.